The rows below give T cell receptor beta chains drawn from one sample of a study of blood T cell repertoires in COVID-19. This table comes from immunoSEQ multiplex PCR, and its TCRdb copy is limited to in-frame clones, with some not included. This sample carries some 260,000 clones, roughly 84% of them seen once, and the ten largest clones take roughly 3%. The sample comprised peripheral blood. These receptors all stem from a woman aged 18 to 35 with acute or convalescent COVID-19. Both conserved end residues are part of each CDR3. A D gene is named only where the DNA matches it firmly. Size tells how often a clone was seen (once, few, many) or the class of an expanded clone, and some rows leave it out.

d_call j_call clone_size v_call cdr3_nt cdr3_aa
. TRBJ2-2 . TRBV6-2/TRBV6-3 TGTGCCAGCAGTTTACTTCACACCGGGGAGCTGTTTTTT CASSLLHTGELFF
. TRBJ1-6 . TRBV6-2/TRBV6-3 TGTGCCAGCAGTTGGGGTCAGGGCACCCTCCACTTT CASSWGQGTLHF
TRBD2 TRBJ2-3 few TRBV2 TGTGCCAGCAGGGAGACTAGCGGGACAGATACGCAGTATTTT CASRETSGTDTQYF
TRBD2 TRBJ2-1 . TRBV3-1/TRBV3-2 TGTGCCAGCAGCGTAGCGGGAGGTCGCCTCTACAATGAGCAGTTCTTC CASSVAGGRLYNEQFF
. TRBJ2-7 . TRBV5-1 TGCGCCAGCAGCAGAGGGTCCTACGAGCAGTACTTC CASSRGSYEQYF
. TRBJ1-2 . TRBV6-2/TRBV6-3 TGTGCCAGCAGTTACACATATCCCGACATCGGCGACTATGGCTACACCTTC CASSYTYPDIGDYGYTF
. TRBJ2-7 . TRBV30 TGTGCCTGGAGTGTGGGGCCCGACGAGCAGTACTTC CAWSVGPDEQYF
. TRBJ2-5 . TRBV2 TGTGCCAGCAGTGGGAGTCACCTCCTGGGGACCCAGTACTTC CASSGSHLLGTQYF
TRBD2 TRBJ2-7 . TRBV20-1 TGCAGTGCTAGTCCCAGGACTAGCGGGTCCGTCGAGCAGTACTTC CSASPRTSGSVEQYF
TRBD1 TRBJ1-2 . TRBV6-4 TGTGCCAGCAGCCCAGATCCGGGACAGGGGGCTGAAGACTATGGCTACACCTTC CASSPDPGQGAEDYGYTF
TRBD2 TRBJ2-2 few TRBV6-2/TRBV6-3 TGTGCCAGCAGCAATGACCTTAGCGGGAACCGCCCCGGGGAGCTGTTTTTT CASSNDLSGNRPGELFF
. TRBJ2-7 . TRBV9 TGTGCCAGCAGCGTAGAAATAGGGAGCTACGAGCAGTACTTC CASSVEIGSYEQYF
TRBD1 TRBJ1-6 . TRBV5-1 TGCGCCAGCCGGGGACAGGAAACCTATAATTCACCCCTCCACTTT CASRGQETYNSPLHF
. TRBJ2-1 . TRBV30 TGTGCCTGGGCCCTGGGACTCCTCCCCCGGAATGAGCAGTTCTTC CAWALGLLPRNEQFF
TRBD1 TRBJ2-2 . TRBV6-6 TGTGCCAGCAGTTCGGGACAGGGGGCCACCGGGGAGCTGTTTTTT CASSSGQGATGELFF
. TRBJ2-5 . TRBV5-1 TGCGCCAGCAGCTTGCTGGCAGGGATTAAGGAGACCCAGTACTTC CASSLLAGIKETQYF
TRBD1 TRBJ2-1 . TRBV11-3 TGTGCCAGCAGCTCCGGAGAAGGGACAGGGATAAACAATGAGCAGTTCTTC CASSSGEGTGINNEQFF
. TRBJ1-4 once TRBV4-2 TGTGCCAGCAGCCAAGAAGCCCTCACTGCCAGGGATGAAAAACTGTTTTTT CASSQEALTARDEKLFF
TRBD2 TRBJ2-7 . TRBV7-2 TGTGCCAGCAGCTTTAGCGGGAGATCCTACGAGCAGTACTTC CASSFSGRSYEQYF
. TRBJ1-6 . TRBV9 TGTGCCAGCAGCGTCCACCGGGACAAGGCTAATTCACCCCTCCACTTT CASSVHRDKANSPLHF
. TRBJ2-7 few TRBV28 TGTGCCAGCAGTACATCAGGACGGGGATTCTACGAGCAGTACTTC CASSTSGRGFYEQYF
. TRBJ1-4 . TRBV6-5 TGTGCCAGCGGGGGACTGACTAATGAAAAACTGTTTTTT CASGGLTNEKLFF
. TRBJ1-3 . TRBV18 TGTGCCAGCTCACCGGGTCAGGGCGTCCTTGGATTTCTTTTT CASSPGQGVLGFLF
TRBD2 TRBJ2-3 . TRBV9 TGTGCCAGCAGCGTAGCTCCGGGAGGAGATACGCAGTATTTT CASSVAPGGDTQYF
. TRBJ2-7 . TRBV14 TGTGCCAGCAGCCAAGGAGACAGGATCTACGAGCAGTACTTC CASSQGDRIYEQYF
TRBD2 TRBJ2-1 . TRBV12-3/TRBV12-4 TGTGCCAGCAGTCGAGCGGGAAACAATGAGCAGTTCTTC CASSRAGNNEQFF
TRBD1 TRBJ1-5 . TRBV7-2 TGTGCCAGCAGCTTAGGAACAGGGGGGCCCTATAGCAATCAGCCCCAGCATTTT CASSLGTGGPYSNQPQHF
TRBD2 TRBJ2-1 . TRBV10-1 TGCGCCAGCAGCTCGGGGACTAGCGGGAGCGCGTTCTTC CASSSGTSGSAFF
. TRBJ2-7 . TRBV6-5 TGTGCCAGCAGTTACGGAGGGAGTGTTTACGAGCAGTACTTC CASSYGGSVYEQYF
. TRBJ2-3 . TRBV18 TGTGCCAGCTTAGCGATAGCGACATCTAGCACAGATACGCAGTATTTT CASLAIATSSTDTQYF
. TRBJ2-4 . TRBV9 TGTGCCAGCAGCGTAGGTCCGGAGGGATGGAGCAAAAACATTCAGTACTTC CASSVGPEGWSKNIQYF
. TRBJ2-1 . TRBV7-2 TGTGCCAGCAGCTTAGTAGCGGCCGTTTACAATGAGCAGTTCTTC CASSLVAAVYNEQFF
TRBD2 TRBJ2-1 once TRBV27 TGTGCCAGCCTCGGGACTAGCGGGAGAATAGGCACCTACAATGAGCAGTTCTTC CASLGTSGRIGTYNEQFF
. TRBJ2-7 . TRBV7-2 TGTGCCAGCACCGCCGGGACTTCCTACGAGCAGTACTTC CASTAGTSYEQYF
. TRBJ2-7 . TRBV6-2/TRBV6-3 TGTGCCAGCAGCCGAGCGGAGACCACCTACGAGCAGTACTTC CASSRAETTYEQYF
TRBD1 TRBJ1-1 few TRBV6-5 TGTGCCAGCCGATGGGACAGGAACACTGAAGCTTTCTTT CASRWDRNTEAFF
. TRBJ2-2 once TRBV4-1 TGCGCCAGCAGCCAAGATCCCGGGTCCGGGGAGCTGTTTTTT CASSQDPGSGELFF
TRBD2 TRBJ2-4 . TRBV4-3 TGCGCCAGCAGCCAAGTGGGAGGGCCCGGAAACATTCAGTACTTC CASSQVGGPGNIQYF
TRBD2 TRBJ2-3 . TRBV30 TGTGCCTGGAGGGGAGCGGGAGGCATCGCAGATACGCAGTATTTT CAWRGAGGIADTQYF
TRBD1 TRBJ1-1 . TRBV7-2 TGTGCCAGCGCCGGGCAGGGGGGAAGCACTGAAGCTTTCTTT CASAGQGGSTEAFF